The source of this TCR beta chain is a study of T cell responses to AZD1222 COVID-19 vaccine. On this clone: Its antigen is currently unknown.

Combined were second doses at about 4 or about 12 weeks. Study-wide results and limits: Without day 14 samples, only post-peak T cell repertoires were studied.

The CDR3 totals 12 residues. Per germline, CDR1 SGHRS and CDR2 YFSETQ. The V end lost 0 bases, the J end lost 8 bases, and 8 bases lay between the germline ends. Clones were sequenced by immunoSEQ multiplex PCR, and TCRdb holds only the in-frame ones, with some missing. The sample carries roughly 150,000 clones, approximately 92% recorded once. The chain combines TRBV5-1 with TRBJ1-2; D not certain. This receptor was taken from an adult who received the AZD1222 COVID-19 vaccine. The material was peripheral blood, obtained 28 days after the second AZD1222 dose. The CDR3 nucleotides read TGCGCCAGCAGCTTGGGAGAGTACGGCTACACCTTC. This gives the protein CASSLGEYGYTF.